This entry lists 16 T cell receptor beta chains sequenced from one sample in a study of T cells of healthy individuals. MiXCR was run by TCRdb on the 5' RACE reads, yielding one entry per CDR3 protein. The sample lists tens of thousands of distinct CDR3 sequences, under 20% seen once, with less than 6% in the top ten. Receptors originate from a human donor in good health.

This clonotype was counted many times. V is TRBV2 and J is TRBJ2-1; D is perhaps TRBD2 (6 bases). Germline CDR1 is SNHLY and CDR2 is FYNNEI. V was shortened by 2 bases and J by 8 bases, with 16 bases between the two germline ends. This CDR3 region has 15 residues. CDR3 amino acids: CASSEYGGRGDEQFF. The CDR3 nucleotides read TGTGCCAGCAGTGAATACGGGGGACGCGGGGATGAGCAGTTCTTC.

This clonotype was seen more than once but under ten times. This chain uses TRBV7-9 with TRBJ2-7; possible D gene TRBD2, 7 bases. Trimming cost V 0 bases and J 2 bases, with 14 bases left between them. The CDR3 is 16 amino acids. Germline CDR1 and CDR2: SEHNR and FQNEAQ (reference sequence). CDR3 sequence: CASSLAPRGAPYEQYF. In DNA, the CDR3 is TGTGCCAGCAGCTTAGCCCCCCGGGGGGCCCCCTACGAGCAGTACTTC.

CDR3 sequence: CATRSTKHSGANVLTF. The CDR3 nucleotides read TGTGCCACCCGCTCGACAAAGCACTCTGGGGCCAACGTCCTGACTTTC. The gene calls are TRBV15 and TRBJ2-6; D is ambiguous. V was cut by 8 bases and J by 0 bases, with 14 bases left in between. In germline, CDR1 is LNHNV, CDR2 YYDKDF (reference sequence). The length of the CDR3 is 16 residues.

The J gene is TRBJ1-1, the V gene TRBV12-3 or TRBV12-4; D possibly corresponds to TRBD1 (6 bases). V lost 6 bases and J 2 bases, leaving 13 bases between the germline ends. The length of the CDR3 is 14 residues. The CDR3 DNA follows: TGTGCCAGCAGGCCCAGGGGTGGCAACACTGAAGCTTTCTTT. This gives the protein CASRPRGGNTEAFF.

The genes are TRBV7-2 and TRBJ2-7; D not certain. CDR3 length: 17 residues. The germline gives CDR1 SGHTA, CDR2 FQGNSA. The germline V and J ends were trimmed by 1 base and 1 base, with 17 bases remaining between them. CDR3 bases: TGTGCCAGCAGCTTAGTATCAACTTTCTATAATTCCTACGAGCAGTACTTC. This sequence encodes CASSLVSTFYNSYEQYF. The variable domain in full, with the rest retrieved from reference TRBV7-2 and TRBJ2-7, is GAGVSQSPSNKVTEKGKDVELRCDPISGHTALYWYRQSLGQGLEFLIYFQGNSAPDKSGLPSDRFSAERTGGSVSTLTIQRTQQEDSAVYLCASSLVSTFYNSYEQYFGPGTRLTVT.

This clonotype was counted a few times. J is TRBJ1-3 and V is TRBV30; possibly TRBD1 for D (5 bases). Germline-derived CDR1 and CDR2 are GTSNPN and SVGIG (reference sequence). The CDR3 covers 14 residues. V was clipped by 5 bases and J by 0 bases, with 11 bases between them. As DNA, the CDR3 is TGTGCCTGGGCTGTTGGGGGCTCTGGAAACACCATATATTTT. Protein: CAWAVGGSGNTIYF.

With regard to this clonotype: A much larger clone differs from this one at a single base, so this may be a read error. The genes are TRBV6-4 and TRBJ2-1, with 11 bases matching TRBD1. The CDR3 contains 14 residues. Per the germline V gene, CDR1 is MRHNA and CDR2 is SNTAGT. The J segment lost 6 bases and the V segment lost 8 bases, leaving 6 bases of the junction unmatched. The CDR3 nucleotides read TGTGCCAGCGGCCACGGGACAGGGGGCAATGAGCAGTTCTTC. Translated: CASGHGTGGNEQFF.

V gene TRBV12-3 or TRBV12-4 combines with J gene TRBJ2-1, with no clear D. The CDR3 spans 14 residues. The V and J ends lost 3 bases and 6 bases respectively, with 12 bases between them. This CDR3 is CASSFGRPTNEQFF. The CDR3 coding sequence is TGTGCCAGCAGTTTTGGCCGACCCACCAATGAGCAGTTCTTC.

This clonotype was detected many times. The CDR3: CASSPNRGDYYSNEQFF. In DNA, the CDR3 is TGCGCCAGCAGCCCAAACCGGGGGGACTACTACTCAAATGAGCAGTTCTTC. The chain has TRBV5-1 and TRBJ2-1; TRBD2 matches 7 bases. CDR1 SGHRS and CDR2 YFSETQ come from the germline V gene. CDR3 length: 17 residues. V trimming: 4 bases; J trimming: 7 bases; junction bases outside the gene matches: 17. Variable domain in full (rest from reference TRBV5-1 and TRBJ2-1): KAGVTQTPRYLIKTRGQQVTLSCSPISGHRSVSWYQQTPGQGLQFLFEYFSETQRNKGNFPGRFSGRQFSNSRSEMNVSTLELGDSALYLCASSPNRGDYYSNEQFFGPGTRLTVL.

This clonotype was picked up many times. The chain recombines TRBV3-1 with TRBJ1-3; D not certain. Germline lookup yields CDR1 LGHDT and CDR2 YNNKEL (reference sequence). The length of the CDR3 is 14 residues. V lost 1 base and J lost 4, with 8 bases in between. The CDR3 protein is CASSQGASGNTIYF. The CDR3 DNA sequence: TGTGCCAGCAGCCAAGGGGCGTCGGGAAACACCATATATTTT.

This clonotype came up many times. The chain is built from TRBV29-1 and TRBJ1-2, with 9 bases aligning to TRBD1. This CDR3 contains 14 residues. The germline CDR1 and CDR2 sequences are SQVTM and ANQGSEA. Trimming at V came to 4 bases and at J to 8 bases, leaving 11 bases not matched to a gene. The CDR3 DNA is TGCAGCGTTGCCCCCCGGACAGGGGTTTGGGGCTACACCTTC. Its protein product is CSVAPRTGVWGYTF. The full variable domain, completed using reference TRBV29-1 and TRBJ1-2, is SAVISQKPSRDICQRGTSLTIQCQVDSQVTMMFWYRQQPGQSLTLIATANQGSEATYESGFVIDKFPISRPNLTFSTLTVSNMSPEDSSIYLCSVAPRTGVWGYTFGSGTRLTVV.

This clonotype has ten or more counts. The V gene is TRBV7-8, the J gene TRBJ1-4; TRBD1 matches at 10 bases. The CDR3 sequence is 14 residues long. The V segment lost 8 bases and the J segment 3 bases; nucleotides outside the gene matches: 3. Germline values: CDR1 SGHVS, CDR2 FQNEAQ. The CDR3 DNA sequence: TGTGCCAGCGGGACAGGGGTTTCTAATGAAAAACTGTTTTTT. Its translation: CASGTGVSNEKLFF.

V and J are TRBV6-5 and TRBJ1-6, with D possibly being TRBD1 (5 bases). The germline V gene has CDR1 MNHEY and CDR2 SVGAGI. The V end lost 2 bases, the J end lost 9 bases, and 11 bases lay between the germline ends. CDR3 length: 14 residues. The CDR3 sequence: CASSYGAAGSPLHF. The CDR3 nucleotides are TGTGCCAGCAGTTACGGGGCAGCTGGTTCACCCCTCCACTTT.

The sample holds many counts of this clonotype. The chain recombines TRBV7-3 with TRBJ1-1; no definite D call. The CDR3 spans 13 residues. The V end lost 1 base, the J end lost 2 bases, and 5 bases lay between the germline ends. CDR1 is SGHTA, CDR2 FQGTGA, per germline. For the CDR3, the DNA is TGTGCCAGCAGCTTAAAGATCAACACTGAAGCTTTCTTT. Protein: CASSLKINTEAFF.

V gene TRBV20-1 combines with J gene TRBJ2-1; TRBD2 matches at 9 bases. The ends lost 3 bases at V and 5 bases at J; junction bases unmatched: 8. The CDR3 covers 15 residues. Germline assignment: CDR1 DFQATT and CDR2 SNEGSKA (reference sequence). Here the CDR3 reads CSARFSGLAHNEQFF. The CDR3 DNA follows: TGCAGTGCTAGGTTCTCAGGACTAGCGCACAATGAGCAGTTCTTC.

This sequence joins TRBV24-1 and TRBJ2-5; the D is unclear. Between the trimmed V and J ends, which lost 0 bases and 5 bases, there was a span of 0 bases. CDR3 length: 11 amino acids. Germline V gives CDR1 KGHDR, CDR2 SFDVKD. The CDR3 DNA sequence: TGTGCCACCAGTGATTTGGAGACCCAGTACTTC. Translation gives CATSDLETQYF.